This TCR beta chain is drawn from a study of shared clonotypes between healthy human individuals. Looking at the study overall: CD8 memory received one plate per donor, CD8 naive two, CD4 memory three and CD4 naive three. Study-wide findings and caveats: Roughly 5.3% of naive CD4 clonotypes were common to a few donors.

Selected positively for CCR7 and CD45RO-negative, naive CD8 cells excluded terminally differentiated effector memory CD45RA+ cells. The CDR3 extends over 15 amino acids. After removal of 4 bases from V and 3 bases from J, the junction contained 7 bases not matched to a gene. Germline values: CDR1 SGHRS, CDR2 YFSETQ. As concerns this clone: The antigen is undetermined.

Per the authors' pipeline: Without quality scores, immunoSEQ junctional reads could not be filtered like full-length reads. TCRdb keeps only in-frame clones here, not all; method: immunoSEQ multiplex PCR. V and J calls and clone size are as listed in that table; D and trimming were resolved from the DNA. Here the sample spans over 2 million clones, about 95% being singletons. The source material was naive CD8+ T cells sorted from blood. The V call is TRBV5-1, the J call TRBJ2-5; TRBD1 matches at 9 bases. The clonotype was recovered from a man younger than 35 in good health. The CDR3 loop is CASSLMGQGKETQYF. CDR3 bases: TGCGCCAGCAGCCTCATGGGACAGGGAAAAGAGACCCAGTACTTC.